This is a list of T cell receptor beta chains from one sample in a study of blood T cells in healthy people across ages. TCRdb ran MiXCR on the 5' RACE reads and lists one entry per CDR3 protein. The sample has around 1,000,000 distinct CDR3 sequences, more than 30% seen once; the top ten hold 10% to 15%. Sequencing was done on a sample of blood. The receptors derive from a man younger than 35 in good health. Each CDR3 is given with its conserved first and last residue. Each record gives: D gene, V gene, clone size, J gene, CDR3 DNA, CDR3 protein. D genes are given only for firm matches. Rows may omit the clone size; those that give it use once, few, many or a size class.

D: .; V: TRBV6-2/TRBV6-3; size: once; J: TRBJ2-3; DNA: TGTGCCAGCAGTTCAGGGACCGCCACTAGCACAGATACGCAGTATTTT; CDR3: CASSSGTATSTDTQYF
D: TRBD1; V: TRBV5-1; size: few; J: TRBJ1-1; DNA: TGCGCCAGCAGCTGGCGACAGGGAAACACTGAAGCTTTCTTT; CDR3: CASSWRQGNTEAFF
D: TRBD2; V: TRBV5-1; size: .; J: TRBJ2-3; DNA: TGCGCCAGCAGCGAATTCCTAGCGGGGGAAACCACAGATACGCAGTATTTT; CDR3: CASSEFLAGETTDTQYF
D: TRBD2; V: TRBV5-5; size: .; J: TRBJ2-2; DNA: TGTGCCAGCAGCCCCTTCGGGGGGGACACCGGGGAGCTGTTTTTT; CDR3: CASSPFGGDTGELFF
D: .; V: TRBV7-9; size: few; J: TRBJ2-7; DNA: TGTGCCAGCAGCCCCGACCGTCCGGGTTCCTACGAGCAGTACTTC; CDR3: CASSPDRPGSYEQYF
D: TRBD1; V: TRBV28; size: few; J: TRBJ1-6; DNA: TGTGCCAGCAGACGACAGGGTTCACCCCTCCACTTT; CDR3: CASRRQGSPLHF
D: .; V: TRBV2; size: .; J: TRBJ2-7; DNA: TGTGCCAGCAAGAGTACTCCGGATTACGAGCAGTACTTC; CDR3: CASKSTPDYEQYF
D: TRBD1; V: TRBV5-1; size: few; J: TRBJ2-5; DNA: TGCGCCAGCAGCTTGGCGGTGACAGGGCGTGAGCAGTACTTC; CDR3: CASSLAVTGREQYF
D: .; V: TRBV28; size: .; J: TRBJ1-5; DNA: TGTGCCAGCAGTTTATGGGGTCGGAGGGGCTCTGATCAGCCCCAGCATTTT; CDR3: CASSLWGRRGSDQPQHF
D: .; V: TRBV7-2; size: .; J: TRBJ1-5; DNA: TGTACCAGCAGCTTAGGAGGACAGAAAGATAGCAATCAGCCCCAGCATTTT; CDR3: CTSSLGGQKDSNQPQHF
D: TRBD2; V: TRBV30; size: .; J: TRBJ2-3; DNA: TGTGCCCGGGCTAGCGGGGGGGAAGATACGCAGTATTTT; CDR3: CARASGGEDTQYF
D: TRBD1; V: TRBV7-8; size: .; J: TRBJ2-3; DNA: TGTGCCAGCAGCTTAGCTCTTGGACAGGGGGCGGCAGATACGCAGTATTTT; CDR3: CASSLALGQGAADTQYF
D: .; V: TRBV2; size: .; J: TRBJ2-2; DNA: TGTGCTAGCAGTGAAATTGGAACCGGGGAGCTGTTTTTT; CDR3: CASSEIGTGELFF
D: .; V: TRBV12-3/TRBV12-4; size: .; J: TRBJ1-5; DNA: TGTGCCAGCAGTGCGGTAGAGAATCAGCCCCAGCATTTT; CDR3: CASSAVENQPQHF
D: TRBD2; V: TRBV4-2; size: .; J: TRBJ2-5; DNA: TGTGCCAGCAGCCAAGATCGGACTATAGCTAGCGGGGTTGAGACCCAGTACTTC; CDR3: CASSQDRTIASGVETQYF
D: .; V: TRBV5-6; size: few; J: TRBJ1-1; DNA: TGTGCCAGCAGGGCAAAACCCACAGAGGCACTGAACACTGAAGCTTTCTTT; CDR3: CASRAKPTEALNTEAFF
D: TRBD1; V: TRBV4-2; size: many; J: TRBJ1-2; DNA: TGTGCCAGCAGCCCTGACAGGGAAAATGGCTACACCTTC; CDR3: CASSPDRENGYTF
D: .; V: TRBV4-3; size: .; J: TRBJ2-1; DNA: TGCGCCAGCAGCCAACGGCGAGAGAGCTCCTACAATGAGCAGTTCTTC; CDR3: CASSQRRESSYNEQFF
D: .; V: TRBV6-1; size: .; J: TRBJ1-4; DNA: TGTGCCAGCAGTGAAAAGAGCCAGGGGAAAGAAAAACTGTTTTTT; CDR3: CASSEKSQGKEKLFF
D: .; V: TRBV19; size: .; J: TRBJ2-3; DNA: TGTGCCAGTAGACCCGCGCGGCGCACAGATACGCAGTATTTT; CDR3: CASRPARRTDTQYF
D: .; V: TRBV6-5; size: many; J: TRBJ2-3; DNA: TGTGCCAGCAGTTACCAACTCACAGATACGCAGTATTTT; CDR3: CASSYQLTDTQYF
D: .; V: TRBV12-3/TRBV12-4; size: few; J: TRBJ1-5; DNA: TGTGCCAGCAGTTTAGCGGAGGGGTTTCAGCCCCAGCATTTT; CDR3: CASSLAEGFQPQHF
D: TRBD1; V: TRBV12-5; size: .; J: TRBJ1-1; DNA: TGTGCTAGTGGTTCTGGACAGGGCGGATCCACTGAAGTTTTCTTT; CDR3: CASGSGQGGSTEVFF
D: .; V: TRBV29-1; size: .; J: TRBJ2-5; DNA: TGCAGCGTTGTAGATGGGGGAGAGACCCAGTACTTC; CDR3: CSVVDGGETQYF
D: .; V: TRBV14; size: .; J: TRBJ2-3; DNA: TGTGCCAGCAGCCGACAGAACCCGGGTCTTTGGGAGGATACGCAGTATTTT; CDR3: CASSRQNPGLWEDTQYF
D: .; V: TRBV7-9; size: .; J: TRBJ2-5; DNA: TGTGCCAGCAGCTACACTGAAGCCAGACCATACAATGAGCAGTACTTC; CDR3: CASSYTEARPYNEQYF
D: TRBD2; V: TRBV12-3/TRBV12-4; size: .; J: TRBJ2-1; DNA: TGTGCCAGCAGTTTACAAGCGGGGGGGTCCAATGAGCAGTTCTTC; CDR3: CASSLQAGGSNEQFF
D: TRBD1; V: TRBV6-1; size: .; J: TRBJ1-2; DNA: TGTGCCAGCAGACCCCGAGGAGGGGAGACAGGGAAAGCTAACTATGGCTACACCTTC; CDR3: CASRPRGGETGKANYGYTF